Presented here are 5 T cell receptor beta chains from one specimen sequenced in a study of T cells in Graves' hyperthyroidism and ophthalmopathy. The source material, RNA transcripts, was used to amplify TCR beta CDR3 regions. Researchers ran a first-round RT-PCR on the TCR CDR3 using the HTBI primer set. TCRdb re-analysed the multiplex PCR reads in MiXCR, keeping a single row per CDR3 protein. This table has more than 550,000 distinct CDR3 sequences, roughly 20% appearing once. Sequenced material: blood. These receptors were taken from a woman in her fifties or sixties with Graves' hyperthyroidism that later progressed to Graves' ophthalmopathy.

The V call is TRBV12-5, the J call TRBJ1-1; 9 nucleotides agree with TRBD1. Germline lookup yields CDR1 LGHNT and CDR2 FRNRAP. This CDR3 is 15 amino acids long. The ends lost 6 bases at V and 1 base at J; junction bases unmatched: 6. CDR3 protein: CASGQLDRGNTEAFF. The CDR3 coding sequence is TGTGCTAGTGGCCAATTGGACAGGGGGAACACTGAAGCTTTCTTT.

The chain has TRBV5-1 and TRBJ1-1, with D maybe TRBD1 (6 bases). The CDR3 length is 15 residues. CDR1 is SGHRS and CDR2 is YFSETQ in the germline V gene. V dropped 4 bases and J dropped 0 bases, with 13 bases sitting between them. The CDR3 DNA reads as TGCGCCAGCAGCCAAAACAGGGTCATGAACACTGAAGCTTTCTTT. It yields the protein CASSQNRVMNTEAFF.

This clonotype has at least ten counts. J is TRBJ2-3 and V is TRBV2, with D tentatively TRBD1 or TRBD2 (6 bases each). This CDR3 has 15 amino acids. Trimming took off 4 bases at V and 6 bases at J, with 17 bases between the two ends. The V gene's germline CDR1 is SNHLY and CDR2 FYNNEI. The CDR3 region has the DNA TGTGCCAGCAGTGTAGGTGGAGGGACATTGGATACGCAGTATTTT. Encoded protein: CASSVGGGTLDTQYF.

This clonotype was observed many times. The chain links TRBV7-8 to TRBJ1-6; TRBD1 matches at 8 bases. The V segment lost 5 bases and the J segment 1 base; nucleotides outside the gene matches: 7. This CDR3 is built from 17 residues. The V gene's germline CDR1 is SGHVS and CDR2 FQNEAQ. The CDR3 DNA reads as TGTGCCAGCAGCAGGACAGGGAGGGGGTCCTATAATTCACCCCTCCACTTT. This codes for CASSRTGRGSYNSPLHF. Full variable domain (outside the CDR3, taken from reference TRBV7-8 and TRBJ1-6): GAGVSQSPRYKVAKRGQDVALRCDPISGHVSLFWYQQALGQGPEFLTYFQNEAQLDKSGLPSDRFFAERPEGSVSTLKIQRTQQEDSAVYLCASSRTGRGSYNSPLHFGNGTRLTVT.

V gene TRBV7-2 combines with J gene TRBJ2-1; D is possibly TRBD1 or TRBD2 (5 bases each). The CDR3 is 15 residues long. CDR1 SGHTA and CDR2 FQGNSA come from the germline V gene. The V end lost 3 bases, the J end lost 3 bases, and 12 bases lay between the germline ends. For the CDR3, the DNA is TGTGCCAGCAGCTTTTCCGGGGCCTTCTACAATGAGCAGTTCTTC. It yields the protein CASSFSGAFYNEQFF.